The 29 T cell receptor beta chains in this list originate from one sample, sequenced in a study of T-cell memory formation after mild COVID-19. TCRdb analysed the 5' RACE reads with MiXCR anew, one entry per CDR3 protein. The sample has around 340,000 distinct CDR3 sequences, approximately 15% seen once. The sample consisted of PBMCs or a T cell subset sorted from them (not recorded which). These receptors were obtained from a man aged 18 to 30 who had mild COVID-19 (a few samples of this study predate the infection). Cell type and time point are not known.

In this sample, this clonotype turned up a few times. This chain uses TRBV20-1 with TRBJ2-7, with 14 bases matching TRBD2. The trim removed 5 bases at V and 0 bases at J, leaving 0 bases unmatched. The CDR3 sequence is 14 residues long. CDR1 is DFQATT and CDR2 is SNEGSKA in the germline V gene (reference sequence). The CDR3 here is CSAGTSGSSYEQYV. The CDR3 coding sequence is TGCAGTGCTGGGACTAGCGGGAGCTCCTACGAGCAGTACGTC.

The genes are TRBV12-3 or TRBV12-4 and TRBJ2-2; D is possibly TRBD1 (6 bases). CDR3 size: 13 residues. The V gene lost 5 bases and the J gene lost 5 bases, with 9 bases spanning the gap. CDR3 sequence (DNA): TGTGCCAGCAGTACAGGGTGGACCGGGGAGCTGTTTTTT. Its translation: CASSTGWTGELFF.

This chain connects TRBV12-5 to TRBJ2-7; 7 nucleotides line up with TRBD1. Trimming at V came to 6 bases and at J to 6 bases, leaving 5 bases not matched to a gene. The CDR3 is made up of 12 amino acids. The germline V gene encodes CDR1 LGHNT and CDR2 FRNRAP. In nucleotides, the CDR3 is TGTGCTAGTGGGTACGACAGGGTCGAGCAGTACTTC. Protein product: CASGYDRVEQYF.

This sequence joins TRBV6-6 and TRBJ2-7; 10 positions match TRBD1. Losses at the gene ends were 6 bases for V and 7 bases for J; bases not matched to a gene: 9. From germline, CDR1 is MNHNY and CDR2 SVGAGI (reference sequence). The CDR3 has 14 amino acids. The CDR3 DNA is TGTGCCAGCAGCCATACGGGACAGGGGCGAGAGCAGTACTTC. Amino acid sequence: CASSHTGQGREQYF.

This clonotype showed up just a few times. This rearrangement joins TRBV13 to TRBJ2-3; unclear D gene. The CDR3 contains 15 residues. V shed 5 bases and J shed 1 base, with 13 bases lying between them. Germline V CDR1 and CDR2: PRHDT, FYEKMQ (reference sequence). Written as DNA, the CDR3 is TGTGCCAGCAGCCCCCTGGTCGTGGGCACAGATACGCAGTATTTT. It codes for CASSPLVVGTDTQYF.

This clonotype was detected a few times. The chain couples TRBV5-6 to TRBJ2-5; maybe TRBD1 (5 bases). The germline V gene encodes CDR1 SGHDT and CDR2 YYEEEE. Trimming pared 3 bases from V and 5 bases from J, leaving 14 bases between. CDR3 length equals 14 residues. The CDR3 sequence: CASSSLGAGETQYF. CDR3 nucleotides: TGTGCCAGCAGCTCCTTAGGGGCAGGGGAGACCCAGTACTTC.

This clonotype was counted a few times. V and J are TRBV9 and TRBJ2-1; the match to TRBD2 covers 10 bases. V gave up 0 bases and J gave up 4 bases; unmatched junction bases: 1. Germline CDR1 is SGDLS and CDR2 is YYNGEE. This CDR3 has 15 amino acids. CDR3: CASSVGAGGYNEQFF. The CDR3 coding sequence is TGTGCCAGCAGCGTAGGAGCGGGGGGGTACAATGAGCAGTTCTTC.

The chain uses TRBV12-3 or TRBV12-4 and TRBJ1-2; 9 bases fit TRBD1. The V and J ends lost 5 bases and 4 bases, in that order; junction bases with no gene match: 8. The CDR3 has 15 amino acids. CDR3 coding DNA: TGTGCCAGCAGTCCCGGGACAGGGATTCGCTATGGCTACACCTTC. Translating gives CASSPGTGIRYGYTF.

The J gene is TRBJ1-1, the V gene TRBV9; D is undetermined. The CDR3 totals 16 residues. Germline CDR1 reads SGDLS; CDR2 reads YYNGEE. V lost 0 bases to trimming and J lost 6 bases, with 18 bases between them. The CDR3 is CASSVAPDPNSAEAFF. As DNA, the CDR3 is TGTGCCAGCAGCGTAGCCCCGGATCCCAATTCGGCTGAAGCTTTCTTT.

CDR3: CASSVASSSYNSPLHF. The DNA for the CDR3 is TGTGCCAGCAGCGTAGCGAGCAGCTCCTATAATTCACCCCTCCACTTT. The gene calls are TRBV9 and TRBJ1-6; unclear D gene. The CDR3 is made up of 16 amino acids. Germline assignment: CDR1 SGDLS and CDR2 YYNGEE. Trimming shortened V by 0 bases and J by 0 bases, and 7 bases separated the two germline ends.

This clonotype was counted between two and nine times. This rearrangement joins TRBV7-9 to TRBJ2-1; 11 bases fit TRBD1. CDR1 is SEHNR and CDR2 is FQNEAQ in the germline V gene (reference sequence). The CDR3 is 17 amino acids. After removal of 5 bases from V and 8 bases from J, the junction contained 14 bases not matched to a gene. CDR3 coding DNA: TGTGCCAGCAGCCCGACCACCGGGACAGGGGGACTGTATGAGCAGTTCTTC. Protein sequence: CASSPTTGTGGLYEQFF.

This clonotype was counted a few times. This sequence joins TRBV12-3 or TRBV12-4 and TRBJ2-1; 9 nucleotides align to TRBD1. This CDR3 contains 16 residues. The junction had 10 bases not matched to a gene; V was cut back by 7 bases and J by 3 bases. The CDR3 sequence is CASKKAGTGLYNEQFF. The CDR3 bases are TGTGCCAGCAAAAAAGCCGGGACAGGGCTCTACAATGAGCAGTTCTTC.

This clonotype has only a few counts. V is TRBV29-1 and J is TRBJ1-2; D is perhaps TRBD1 (5 bases). In germline, CDR1 is SQVTM, CDR2 ANQGSEA. This CDR3 has 12 residues. Trimming cost V 7 bases and J 3 bases, with 12 bases left between them. CDR3 in DNA: TGCAGCGCAACCGGGGGAGACTATGGCTACACCTTC. Amino acid sequence: CSATGGDYGYTF. The variable domain in full, completed from reference TRBV29-1 and TRBJ1-2, reads SAVISQKPSRDICQRGTSLTIQCQVDSQVTMMFWYRQQPGQSLTLIATANQGSEATYESGFVIDKFPISRPNLTFSTLTVSNMSPEDSSIYLCSATGGDYGYTFGSGTRLTVV.

J is TRBJ2-3 and V is TRBV28; 9 bases align to TRBD2. CDR1 is MDHEN, CDR2 SYDVKM, per germline. The V and J ends lost 7 bases and 4 bases, in that order; junction bases with no gene match: 15. CDR3 length: 17 amino acids. The chain's CDR3 is CASTLLAGASGADTQYF. The CDR3 DNA sequence: TGTGCCAGCACCCTTTTAGCGGGGGCCTCTGGGGCAGATACGCAGTATTTT.

The genes are TRBV6-5 and TRBJ1-6; no reliable D call. V dropped 0 bases and J dropped 9 bases, with 12 bases sitting between them. The CDR3 sequence is 15 residues long. Looked up from germline, CDR1 is MNHEY and CDR2 is SVGAGI. The CDR3 nucleotides are TGTGCCAGCAGTTACTCGACTCGGCTGGGTTCACCCCTCCACTTT. Amino acids: CASSYSTRLGSPLHF.

The rearrangement uses TRBV5-1 and TRBJ2-1; D is tentatively TRBD1 or TRBD2 (6 bases each). Trimming took 4 bases from V and 4 from J, leaving 18 bases between them. From germline, CDR1 is SGHRS and CDR2 YFSETQ. The CDR3 consists of 16 residues. CDR3 protein: CASSASPRGDYNEQFF. CDR3 nucleotides: TGCGCCAGCAGCGCCTCCCCGAGGGGGGATTACAATGAGCAGTTCTTC.

In its sample, this clonotype was seen a few times. V gene TRBV10-2 combines with J gene TRBJ2-7; D gene unclear. CDR3 size: 15 residues. Trimming took 4 bases from V and 4 from J, leaving 17 bases between them. Per germline, CDR1 WSHSY and CDR2 SAAADI. CDR3 coding DNA: TGCGCCAGCAGTGTCCTGGCATCGATGGGATACGAGCAGTACTTC. Protein sequence: CASSVLASMGYEQYF.

V usage is TRBV7-2 and J usage is TRBJ2-3; TRBD2 matches at 8 bases. Germline CDR1 and CDR2: SGHTA and FQGNSA. The CDR3 covers 17 residues. Unmatched junction bases numbered 8, after V lost 2 bases and J lost 1 base. CDR3 sequence (DNA): TGTGCCAGCAGCTTATGGCTAGGAGCGGGGGGCACAGATACGCAGTATTTT. It is translated as CASSLWLGAGGTDTQYF.

This clonotype was seen a few times. The rearrangement uses TRBV7-2 and TRBJ2-3; TRBD2 agrees at 8 bases. The CDR3 spans 15 residues. CDR1 SGHTA and CDR2 FQGNSA come from the germline V gene. With V trimmed by 2 bases and J by 6 bases, 7 bases remained unmatched. Written as DNA, the CDR3 is TGTGCCAGCAGCTTAAACGGGGGGGCTTCCGATACGCAGTATTTT. Its translation: CASSLNGGASDTQYF.

The sample holds a few counts of this clonotype. This chain links TRBV18 with TRBJ2-1, with TRBD1 identical over 7 bases. The CDR3 runs 15 residues. CDR1 is KGHSH, CDR2 LQKENI, per germline. Losses at the gene ends were 0 bases for V and 5 bases for J; bases not matched to a gene: 4. CDR3 coding DNA: TGTGCCAGCTCACCACCGAGCCAGGGGGACAATGAGCAGTTCTTC. It encodes CASSPPSQGDNEQFF.

The rearrangement links TRBV6-4 to TRBJ1-6; D not resolved. From germline, CDR1 is MRHNA and CDR2 SNTAGT. Trimming left V 4 bases short and J 3 bases short, with 7 bases between. The CDR3 consists of 14 residues. The DNA of the CDR3 is TGTGCCAGCAGTGCCGGGCACTATAATTCACCCCTCCACTTT. Translating it yields CASSAGHYNSPLHF.

This rearrangement joins TRBV7-2 to TRBJ2-3; D possibly corresponds to TRBD1 (6 bases). Trimming removed 5 bases from V and 1 base from J, with 19 bases in between. Germline CDR1 and CDR2: SGHTA and FQGNSA. The CDR3 runs 17 residues. For the CDR3, the DNA is TGTGCCAGCAGCCAGGGGCCCGTGGGTTCAGGCACAGATACGCAGTATTTT. As protein: CASSQGPVGSGTDTQYF.

The chain couples TRBV29-1 to TRBJ2-1; TRBD1 aligns across 8 bases. Germline V gives CDR1 SQVTM, CDR2 ANQGSEA. The junction had 3 bases not matched to a gene; V was cut back by 5 bases and J by 6 bases. The CDR3 has 12 amino acids. CDR3 coding DNA: TGCAGCGTTCAGGGGGCGGGCAATGAGCAGTTCTTC. It translates to CSVQGAGNEQFF.

This clonotype was observed a handful of times. The chain has TRBV5-1 and TRBJ1-1; 8 bases align to TRBD1. The CDR3 is made up of 14 amino acids. J was trimmed by 5 bases and V by 4 bases; bases with no gene match: 7. From germline, CDR1 is SGHRS and CDR2 YFSETQ. This chain's CDR3 is CASSLDRAGTEAFF. CDR3 in DNA: TGCGCCAGCAGCCTGGACAGGGCCGGAACTGAAGCTTTCTTT. The whole variable domain, remainder taken from reference TRBV5-1 and TRBJ1-1, is KAGVTQTPRYLIKTRGQQVTLSCSPISGHRSVSWYQQTPGQGLQFLFEYFSETQRNKGNFPGRFSGRQFSNSRSEMNVSTLELGDSALYLCASSLDRAGTEAFFGQGTRLTVV.

The rearrangement links TRBV13 to TRBJ2-3; D not certain. V lost 4 bases and J 4 bases, leaving 12 bases between the germline ends. Germline V gene lookup returns CDR1 PRHDT and CDR2 FYEKMQ (reference sequence). The CDR3 is 14 residues long. The CDR3 DNA follows: TGTGCCAGCAGCTACGCGTCCTCTTCAGATACGCAGTATTTT. It is translated as CASSYASSSDTQYF.

The table lists this clonotype with a few counts. Compared with germline, one end of the junction differs, possibly owing to a read error. This chain uses TRBV15 with TRBJ2-7; a possible D gene is TRBD1 (5 bases). The CDR3 runs to 12 residues. Germline loops: CDR1 LNHNV, CDR2 YYDKDF (reference sequence). CDR3 in DNA: TGTGCCACCAGCAGAGATCTGCAGGGTCGGTCCTTC. Its protein is CATSRDLQGRSF.

V gene TRBV6-5 combines with J gene TRBJ2-1; 8 bases fit TRBD2. This CDR3 has 12 amino acids. Per the germline V gene, CDR1 is MNHEY and CDR2 is SVGAGI. J was trimmed by 10 bases and V by 7 bases; bases with no gene match: 6. The CDR3 sequence is CASTRRGGEQFF. The CDR3 DNA sequence: TGTGCCAGCACCCGTCGGGGGGGGGAGCAGTTCTTC.

This clonotype turned up a few times. The chain has TRBV6-2 or TRBV6-3 and TRBJ2-3, with 8 positions matching TRBD2. Losses at the gene ends were 0 bases for V and 2 bases for J; bases not matched to a gene: 7. The germline V gene has CDR1 MNHEY and CDR2 SVGEGT. This CDR3 has 17 residues. CDR3 coding DNA: TGTGCCAGCAGTTACTCGAAACTAGCGGACGCCACAGATACGCAGTATTTT. Protein sequence: CASSYSKLADATDTQYF.

V gene TRBV7-2 combines with J gene TRBJ1-5; D is ambiguous. CDR1 is SGHTA, CDR2 FQGNSA, per germline. The CDR3 is 14 residues long. Trimming shortened V by 1 base and J by 2 bases, and 6 bases separated the two germline ends. CDR3 nucleotide sequence: TGTGCCAGCAGCTTAGTGATAGGCAATCAGCCCCAGCATTTT. Its translation is CASSLVIGNQPQHF. The variable domain in full, completed from reference TRBV7-2 and TRBJ1-5, reads GAGVSQSPSNKVTEKGKDVELRCDPISGHTALYWYRQSLGQGLEFLIYFQGNSAPDKSGLPSDRFSAERTGGSVSTLTIQRTQQEDSAVYLCASSLVIGNQPQHFGDGTRLSIL.